What follows is one T cell receptor (beta chain) and its context. This entry comes from a study of control samples from healthy donors and cancer patients. TCRdb's table, derived via immunoSEQ multiplex PCR, lists solely in-frame clones and lacks some. The repertoire has about 120,000 clones, over 90% of them found once; the top ten carry 2.6%. Sequencing was performed on blood. The TCR sequence derives from a young man in good health.

The CDR3 nucleotides are TGTGCCATCAACCTAGGTTTGCGAGAGACCCAGTACTTC. Translated, it gives CAINLGLRETQYF. The rearrangement uses TRBV10-3 and TRBJ2-5; D ambiguous. V was trimmed by 7 bases and J by 4 bases, leaving 13 bases between them. The CDR3 has 13 residues. Germline loops: CDR1 ENHRY, CDR2 SYGVKD.